This T cell receptor beta chain was profiled in a study of regulatory T cells in long-lasting Graves disease. This clonotype was observed a handful of times. Combining iRepertoire HTBI primers with Arm-PCR of CDR3 regions, the authors built TCR beta libraries. TCRdb passed the multiplex PCR reads through MiXCR, listing each CDR3 protein once. In the table there are 550,000 to 700,000 distinct CDR3 sequences, roughly 15% of which are singletons. Germline V gives CDR1 MNHNS, CDR2 SASEGT. V gave up 4 bases and J gave up 4 bases; unmatched junction bases: 9. The CDR3 is 15 amino acids. Time point specified: newly diagnosed GD, antithyroid drugs for less than 3 months. Preparation of the TCR library used RNA extracted from PBMCs. These same data were also listed under a study on T cells in Graves' hyperthyroidism and ophthalmopathy. Turning to that study: The HTBI primer set served for first-round RT-PCR of the TCR CDR3. Ophthalmopathy was told apart from stable hyperthyroidism by a 13 V-J model.

The chain is built from TRBV6-1 and TRBJ2-5, with 7 bases fitting TRBD2. Sequenced material: peripheral blood mononuclear cells (PBMCs), taken at new diagnosis, from a patient treated with antithyroid drugs. The receptor's source is a young man with Graves disease. CDR3 loop: CASSGWEGVGETQYF. The CDR3 DNA sequence: TGTGCCAGCAGTGGGTGGGAGGGAGTGGGAGAGACCCAGTACTTC.